This TCR beta chain was recovered during a study of blood T cell repertoires in COVID-19. Study-wide context: Researchers got acute and convalescent COVID-19 samples from the United States, Italy and Spain. Nucleic acid was either cDNA or gDNA, and it came from T cells, B-cell-depleted T cells, or PBMCs.

Trimming at V came to 4 bases and at J to 6 bases, leaving 6 bases not matched to a gene. This CDR3 region has 15 residues. The germline V gene encodes CDR1 SEHNR and CDR2 FQNEAQ (reference sequence). As handled by the study authors: Reference gene primers were amplified, and this amplification served to estimate nucleated cell counts. The data were produced by immunoSEQ multiplex PCR, yet TCRdb's version contains in-frame clones alone and is incomplete. For V, J and clone size, that table is used; D and trimming come from the DNA. The sample contains about 150,000 clones, 80% to 90% of which appear only once.

The chain carries TRBV7-9 and TRBJ1-4; the match to TRBD1 covers 9 bases. The receptor comes from a woman in her forties with acute or convalescent COVID-19. The sequenced sample consisted of peripheral blood. The CDR3 nucleotides read TGTGCCAGCAGCTCGGGGGGGACAGGGTATGAAAAACTGTTTTTT. Translation gives CASSSGGTGYEKLFF.